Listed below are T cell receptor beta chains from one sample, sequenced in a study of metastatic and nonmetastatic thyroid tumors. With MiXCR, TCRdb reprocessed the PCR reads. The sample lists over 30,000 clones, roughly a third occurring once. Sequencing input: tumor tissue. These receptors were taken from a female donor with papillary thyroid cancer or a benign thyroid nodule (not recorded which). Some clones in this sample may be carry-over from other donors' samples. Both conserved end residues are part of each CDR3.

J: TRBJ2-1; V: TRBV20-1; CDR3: CSARGRRTSYNEQFF
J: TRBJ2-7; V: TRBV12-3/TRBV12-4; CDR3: CASSLRGDRPYEQYF
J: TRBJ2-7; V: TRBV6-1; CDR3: CASSPGDSRVSYEQYF
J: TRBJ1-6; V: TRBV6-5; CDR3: CASSSFLNSPLHF
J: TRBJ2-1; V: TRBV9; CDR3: CASSVEGLAGGQVSNEQFF
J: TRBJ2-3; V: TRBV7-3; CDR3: CASSFGLAGGADTQYF
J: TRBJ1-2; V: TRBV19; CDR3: CASSSDNNYGYTF
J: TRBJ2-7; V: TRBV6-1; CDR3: CASSDGQVSSYEQYF
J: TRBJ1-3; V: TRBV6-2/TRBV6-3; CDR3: CASSYRQGSGNTIYF
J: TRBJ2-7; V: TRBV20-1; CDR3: CSANYASGSFYEQYF
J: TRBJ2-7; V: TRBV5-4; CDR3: CASSLGVGEFEQYF
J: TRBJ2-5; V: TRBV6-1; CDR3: CASSPGTWQETQYF